This entry features one T cell receptor (beta chain) sequence. The CDR3 runs to 12 residues. Germline CDR1 and CDR2: MNHNS and SASEGT. The ends lost 1 base at V and 8 bases at J; junction bases unmatched: 0. This entry is derived from a study of blood T cell repertoires in COVID-19. Overall study context: Researchers got acute and convalescent COVID-19 samples from the United States, Italy and Spain. Sample material is recorded as cDNA or gDNA derived from T cells, B-cell-depleted T cells, or PBMCs.

Patients from Seattle were sampled longitudinally, starting during active infection. As handled by the study authors: Cell counts per sample came from amplifying reference gene primers. Clones were read by immunoSEQ multiplex PCR, and TCRdb kept only the in-frame ones, dropping some. V and J calls and clone size are given by that table; D and trimming were obtained from the DNA. The sample contains 300,000 to 350,000 clones, 90% of which appear only once. The sequenced material came from peripheral blood. This sequence was found in a woman in her twenties or thirties with COVID-19, enrolled during active disease. The chain links TRBV6-1 to TRBJ2-3; 7 nucleotides agree with TRBD2. CDR3 coding DNA: TGTGCCAGCAGTGAAGGGGAGGGTACGCAGTATTTT. Its translation is CASSEGEGTQYF.